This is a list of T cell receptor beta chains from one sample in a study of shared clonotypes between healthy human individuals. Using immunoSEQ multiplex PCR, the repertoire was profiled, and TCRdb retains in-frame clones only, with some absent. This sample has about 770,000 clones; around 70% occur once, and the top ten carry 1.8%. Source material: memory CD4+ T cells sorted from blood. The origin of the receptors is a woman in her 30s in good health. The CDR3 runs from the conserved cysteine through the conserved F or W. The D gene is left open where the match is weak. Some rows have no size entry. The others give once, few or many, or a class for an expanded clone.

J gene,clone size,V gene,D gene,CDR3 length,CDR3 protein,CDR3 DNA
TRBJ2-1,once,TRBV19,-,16,CASRIAGRAPNNEQFF,TGTGCCAGTAGGATAGCTGGGCGGGCCCCAAACAATGAGCAGTTCTTC
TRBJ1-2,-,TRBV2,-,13,CASNRELGYGYTF,TGTGCCAGCAACAGGGAATTAGGCTATGGCTACACCTTC
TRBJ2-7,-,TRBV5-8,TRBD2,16,CASSLAVREGAYEQYF,TGTGCCAGCAGCTTGGCCGTGCGGGAGGGGGCCTACGAGCAGTACTTC
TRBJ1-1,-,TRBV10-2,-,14,CASSDPGLNTEAFF,TGCGCCAGCAGTGATCCCGGCTTGAACACTGAAGCTTTCTTT
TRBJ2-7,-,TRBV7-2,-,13,CASSFSPEGEQYF,TGTGCCAGCAGCTTTTCTCCGGAGGGGGAGCAGTACTTC
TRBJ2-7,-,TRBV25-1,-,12,CASSSQADEQYF,TGTGCCAGCAGTTCACAGGCTGACGAGCAGTACTTC
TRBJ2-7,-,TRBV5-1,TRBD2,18,CASSRYRTSGSMSYEQYF,TGCGCCAGCAGCCGATATAGGACTAGCGGGAGCATGTCCTACGAGCAGTACTTC
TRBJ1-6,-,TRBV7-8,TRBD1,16,CASSQAGQGTNSPLHF,TGTGCCAGCAGCCAGGCGGGACAGGGTACGAATTCACCCCTCCACTTT
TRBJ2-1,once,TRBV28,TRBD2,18,CASKIPPGTSGTYNEQFF,TGTGCCAGCAAGATCCCACCGGGGACTAGCGGGACCTACAATGAGCAGTTCTTC
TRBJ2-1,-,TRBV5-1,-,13,CASSLMADNEQFF,TGCGCCAGCAGCTTGATGGCCGACAATGAGCAGTTCTTC
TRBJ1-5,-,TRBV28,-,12,CASSLLEQPQHF,TGTGCCAGCAGTTTATTGGAGCAGCCCCAGCATTTT
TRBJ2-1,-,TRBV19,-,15,CASSMAYAQYNEQFF,TGTGCCAGTAGTATGGCCTACGCCCAATACAATGAGCAGTTCTTC
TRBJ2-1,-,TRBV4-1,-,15,CASSQVRDLHNEQFF,TGCGCCAGCAGCCAAGTGCGAGACTTGCACAATGAGCAGTTCTTC
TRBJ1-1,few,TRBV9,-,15,CASSVRPGTGTEAFF,TGTGCCAGCAGCGTTAGACCCGGGACGGGCACTGAAGCTTTCTTT
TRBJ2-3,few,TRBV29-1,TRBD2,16,CSAETSGASHTDTQYF,TGCAGCGCCGAGACTAGCGGGGCGTCTCACACAGATACGCAGTATTTT
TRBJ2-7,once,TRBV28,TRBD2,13,CASRTSGAYEQYF,TGTGCCAGCAGGACTAGCGGGGCCTACGAGCAGTACTTC
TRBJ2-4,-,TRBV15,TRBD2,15,CATSESGTTKNIQYF,TGTGCCACCAGCGAGAGCGGGACCACCAAAAACATTCAGTACTTC
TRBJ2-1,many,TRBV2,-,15,CASSEAGESYNEQFF,TGTGCCAGCAGTGAAGCGGGAGAGTCCTACAATGAGCAGTTCTTC
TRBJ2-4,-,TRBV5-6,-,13,CASSLARKNIQYF,TGTGCCAGCAGCTTGGCCAGGAAAAACATTCAGTACTTC
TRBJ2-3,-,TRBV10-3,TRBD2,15,CAIREAGGGKDTQYF,TGTGCCATCAGAGAAGCGGGAGGAGGGAAAGATACGCAGTATTTT
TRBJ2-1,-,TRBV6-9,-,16,CASSYSGPISYNEQFF,TGTGCCAGCAGTTATTCCGGGCCTATCTCCTACAATGAGCAGTTCTTC
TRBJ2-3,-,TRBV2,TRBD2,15,CASRGLAGRRDTQYF,TGTGCCAGCAGAGGACTAGCGGGAAGGCGGGATACGCAGTATTTT
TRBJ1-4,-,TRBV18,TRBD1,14,CASSPGQVNEKLFF,TGTGCCAGCTCACCGGGACAGGTTAATGAAAAACTGTTTTTT
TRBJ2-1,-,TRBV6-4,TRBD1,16,CASSDSFQGARHEQFF,TGTGCCAGCAGTGACTCTTTCCAGGGGGCGCGCCATGAGCAGTTCTTC
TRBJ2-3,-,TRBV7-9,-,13,CASSLIGGDTQYF,TGTGCCAGCAGCTTAATTGGGGGAGATACGCAGTATTTT
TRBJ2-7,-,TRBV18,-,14,CASSPRREAYEQYF,TGTGCCAGCTCACCACGCAGGGAGGCCTACGAGCAGTACTTC
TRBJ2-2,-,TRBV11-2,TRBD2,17,CASSSGLAGVNTGELFF,TGTGCCAGCAGCTCTGGGCTAGCGGGGGTAAACACCGGGGAGCTGTTTTTT
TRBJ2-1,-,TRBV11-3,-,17,CASSLEPMTGSYNEQFF,TGTGCCAGCAGCTTAGAACCGATGACAGGTTCCTACAATGAGCAGTTCTTC
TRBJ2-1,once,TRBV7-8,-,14,CASTALVWDNEQFF,TGTGCCAGCACAGCGCTCGTGTGGGACAATGAGCAGTTCTTC
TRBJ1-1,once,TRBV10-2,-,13,CASRKTENTEAFF,TGCGCCAGCAGGAAAACTGAGAACACTGAAGCTTTCTTT
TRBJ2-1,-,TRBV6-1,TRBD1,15,CASSPRDRGLGEQFF,TGTGCCAGCAGTCCCCGGGACAGGGGGCTGGGCGAGCAGTTCTTC
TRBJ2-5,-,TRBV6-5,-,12,CASSYRPETQYF,TGTGCCAGCAGTTATCGTCCAGAGACCCAGTACTTC
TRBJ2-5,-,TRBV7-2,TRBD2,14,CASSLAAGTLDQYF,TGTGCCAGCAGCTTAGCAGCGGGGACCTTAGACCAGTACTTC
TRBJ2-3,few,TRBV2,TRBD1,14,CASSATGGLNTQYF,TGTGCCAGCAGTGCCACAGGGGGCTTAAATACGCAGTATTTT
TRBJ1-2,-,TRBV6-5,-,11,CASSGPGGYTF,TGTGCCAGCAGTGGCCCTGGGGGCTACACCTTC
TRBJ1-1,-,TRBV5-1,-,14,CASSLGLGATEAFF,TGCGCCAGCAGCTTGGGATTGGGAGCCACTGAAGCTTTCTTT
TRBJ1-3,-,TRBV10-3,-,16,CAISEGLTGGGNTIYF,TGTGCCATCAGTGAAGGTCTGACAGGAGGAGGAAACACCATATATTTT
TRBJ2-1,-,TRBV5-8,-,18,CASSLVLQAGPSYNEQFF,TGTGCCAGCAGCTTGGTGCTACAGGCGGGACCTTCCTACAATGAGCAGTTCTTC
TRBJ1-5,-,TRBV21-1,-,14,CASLVGGSHQPQHF,TGTGCCAGCTTGGTCGGGGGCTCGCATCAGCCCCAGCATTTT
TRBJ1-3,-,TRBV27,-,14,CASSFSASGNTIYF,TGTGCCAGCAGTTTCTCAGCATCTGGAAACACCATATATTTT
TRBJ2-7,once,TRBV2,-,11,CASRGASEQYF,TGTGCCAGCAGGGGGGCCTCCGAGCAGTACTTC
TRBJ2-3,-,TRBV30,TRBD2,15,CAWTGWAGGTDTQYF,TGTGCCTGGACGGGTTGGGCGGGGGGCACAGATACGCAGTATTTT
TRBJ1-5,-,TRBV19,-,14,CASSIMGSGQPQHF,TGTGCCAGTAGTATTATGGGATCTGGTCAGCCCCAGCATTTT
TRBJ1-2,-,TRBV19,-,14,CATTLRAQDYGYTF,TGTGCCACCACCCTCCGGGCCCAGGACTATGGCTACACCTTC
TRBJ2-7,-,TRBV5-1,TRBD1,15,CASSLKGTGDYEQYF,TGCGCCAGCAGCTTGAAAGGGACAGGGGACTACGAGCAGTACTTC
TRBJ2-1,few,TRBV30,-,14,CAWRGRERYNEQFF,TGTGCCTGGAGAGGACGGGAGAGGTACAATGAGCAGTTCTTC